The rows below give T cell receptor beta chains drawn from one sample of a study of blood T cell repertoires in COVID-19. This table comes from immunoSEQ multiplex PCR, and its TCRdb copy is limited to in-frame clones, with some not included. This sample has 150,000 to 200,000 clones, with roughly four fifths found just once. Sequenced: PBMCs or T cells enriched from blood (not recorded which). These TCRs come from a man aged 45-65 years who had recovered from COVID-19. CDR3s include the opening cysteine and the closing phenylalanine or tryptophan. D genes are given only for firm matches. Clone size is given for some rows only: seen once, a few or many times, or a class if the clone is expanded.

j_gene | v_gene | abundance | d_gene | CDR3nt | CDR3aa
TRBJ2-1 | TRBV11-3 | - | TRBD2 | TGTGCCAGCAGCTTAGACCCCAATAGCGGGAGGGGGGGTCACAATGAGCAGTTCTTC | CASSLDPNSGRGGHNEQFF
TRBJ1-1 | TRBV3-1/TRBV3-2 | - | - | TGTGCCAGCAGCCAAACAGGGCGGACTGAAGCTTTCTTT | CASSQTGRTEAFF
TRBJ2-3 | TRBV5-1 | once | TRBD1 | TGCGCCAGCAGCCGGGACAGGGCCACAGATACGCAGTATTTT | CASSRDRATDTQYF
TRBJ1-3 | TRBV5-1 | - | - | TGCGCCAGCAGTCCGGAGACAGGTCCCTCTGGAAACACCATATATTTT | CASSPETGPSGNTIYF
TRBJ2-5 | TRBV5-1 | - | - | TGCGCCAGCAGTGCGCACGGCACCCGAGGAGAGACCCAGTACTTC | CASSAHGTRGETQYF
TRBJ1-1 | TRBV2 | - | - | TGTGCCAGCAGTGATTCAGGGATCGGTGAAGCTTTCTTT | CASSDSGIGEAFF
TRBJ2-5 | TRBV10-2 | - | TRBD2 | TGCGCCAGCAGTGGGACTAGCGGGGGGGCCGGAGAGACCCAGTACTTC | CASSGTSGGAGETQYF
TRBJ1-3 | TRBV9 | - | - | TGTGCCAGCAGCGTAGGGGGGAGGGTAACGGATCGGGGAAACACCATATATTTT | CASSVGGRVTDRGNTIYF
TRBJ1-1 | TRBV3-1/TRBV3-2 | - | TRBD1 | TGTGCCAGCAGCCAGCTAGGAGCAGGGGGCTTTGAAGCTTTCTTT | CASSQLGAGGFEAFF
TRBJ2-7 | TRBV2 | - | TRBD1 | TGTGCCAGCAGTGAAAGAGACAGGGGGGTAGACGAGCAGTACTTC | CASSERDRGVDEQYF
TRBJ2-1 | TRBV24-1 | - | TRBD2 | TGTGCCACCAGTGACCGGCGGGGGTATTACAATGAGCAGTTCTTC | CATSDRRGYYNEQFF
TRBJ2-7 | TRBV5-5 | - | - | TGTGCCAGCAGCTTGATCGGGGAGTACGAGCAGTACTTC | CASSLIGEYEQYF
TRBJ1-2 | TRBV10-3 | - | TRBD1 | TGTGCCATCAGTTCATTTCTTAGGGACAGGAGGACACTTGGCTACACCTTC | CAISSFLRDRRTLGYTF
TRBJ1-6 | TRBV29-1 | - | TRBD1 | TGCAGCGCCAGGGGGCAAGGTCCCAATTCACCCCTCCACTTT | CSARGQGPNSPLHF
TRBJ1-3 | TRBV5-4 | - | TRBD1 | TGTGCCAGCAGCCCGGGACAGTACTCTGGAAACACCATATATTTT | CASSPGQYSGNTIYF
TRBJ2-3 | TRBV14 | - | TRBD2 | TGTGCCAGCAGCCCTTGGGGGGGAACGTCAGATACGCAGTATTTT | CASSPWGGTSDTQYF
TRBJ1-6 | TRBV4-1 | once | - | TGCGCCAGCAGCCAAGGGTTGTTAGGGGATTCACCCCTCCACTTT | CASSQGLLGDSPLHF
TRBJ2-7 | TRBV19 | once | - | TGTGCCAGTAGTATGTTGGGGGGAAAGCTCAACTTC | CASSMLGGKLNF
TRBJ2-2 | TRBV7-2 | - | TRBD2 | TGTGCCAGCAGCGCCCGACTAGCGGGAGGAACCGGGGAGCTGTTTTTT | CASSARLAGGTGELFF
TRBJ1-4 | TRBV5-1 | - | TRBD1 | TGCGCCAGCAGCTGGGGACAGAGGGGCGCAGATGAAAAACTGTTTTTT | CASSWGQRGADEKLFF
TRBJ1-2 | TRBV3-1/TRBV3-2 | - | - | TGTGCCAGCAGCCAGGCTAACAGGGCAGGTGGCTACACCTTC | CASSQANRAGGYTF
TRBJ2-2 | TRBV30 | few | - | TGTGCCTGGCGTGCAAGGGGGACCGCGGCTACCGGGGAGCTGTTTTTT | CAWRARGTAATGELFF
TRBJ2-5 | TRBV11-2 | - | - | TGTGCCAGCAGCCCCTCCGGGACACGACAAGAGACCCAGTACTTC | CASSPSGTRQETQYF
TRBJ2-3 | TRBV6-4 | - | TRBD2 | TGTGCCAGCAGTGACTCGATATATCTAGCGGGGGGAAATACGCAGTATTTT | CASSDSIYLAGGNTQYF
TRBJ2-7 | TRBV6-2/TRBV6-3 | - | TRBD1 | TGTGCCAGCAGTACCGGGACAGGGGCCGGCGAGCAGTACTTC | CASSTGTGAGEQYF
TRBJ1-4 | TRBV28 | - | - | TGTGCCAGCAGTTTATCCGGAGCACTGTTTTTT | CASSLSGALFF
TRBJ1-4 | TRBV28 | - | - | TGTGCCAGCAGTTTAGGTTTTTGGCAGAATTTTGAAAAACTGTTTTTT | CASSLGFWQNFEKLFF
TRBJ2-3 | TRBV5-4 | few | - | TGTGCCAGCAGCTTGGTAACTAGCACAGATACGCAGTATTTT | CASSLVTSTDTQYF
TRBJ1-2 | TRBV27 | - | - | TGTGCCAGCAGTTTAGTCGGTTCTGCCGGCTACACCTTC | CASSLVGSAGYTF
TRBJ1-5 | TRBV7-2 | - | TRBD1 | TGTGCCAGCAGCCCCCAGGGACAGCACAATCAGCCCCAGCATTTT | CASSPQGQHNQPQHF
TRBJ1-1 | TRBV7-6 | - | TRBD1 | TGTGCCAGCAGCTTATCGACAGGGTCCACTGAAGCTTTCTTT | CASSLSTGSTEAFF
TRBJ1-2 | TRBV19 | - | - | TGTGCCAGTAGCAGCTCCAGGTTCTATGGCTACACCTTC | CASSSSRFYGYTF
TRBJ2-1 | TRBV19 | - | TRBD2 | TGTGCCAGTACCCTTGCGGGGGTGGGTGAGCAGTTCTTC | CASTLAGVGEQFF
TRBJ2-3 | TRBV6-1 | - | TRBD2 | TGTGCCAGCAGTGTGGGTAGCGGGGGAGTCACAGATACGCAGTATTTT | CASSVGSGGVTDTQYF
TRBJ2-3 | TRBV27 | - | - | TGTGCCAGCAGTCCCAGGGTCCTCGGGGGATCCCTTAGCACAGATACGCAGTATTTT | CASSPRVLGGSLSTDTQYF
TRBJ1-1 | TRBV4-1 | few | - | TGCGCCAGCAGCCAACAACCGGGCCCCGGGGACACTGAAGCTTTCTTT | CASSQQPGPGDTEAFF
TRBJ2-3 | TRBV25-1 | - | TRBD2 | TGTGCCAGCAGTGACCCGCGGGGGGAATCTAGCACAGATACGCAGTATTTT | CASSDPRGESSTDTQYF
TRBJ2-2 | TRBV4-2 | once | TRBD1 | TGTGCCAGCAGCCAAGAAGACAGGGGGAACACCGGGGAGCTGTTTTTT | CASSQEDRGNTGELFF
TRBJ2-5 | TRBV18 | - | - | TGTGCCAGCTCCCTAACCACCCTTGAGACCCAGTACTTC | CASSLTTLETQYF